The next 25 T cell receptor beta chains were all read from a single sample in a study of cytomegalovirus exposure and HLA in healthy donors. It was with 60 Vbeta and 13 Jbeta primers that the PCR ran. Only in-frame clones appear in the TCRdb table, and some are missing; sequencing was by immunoSEQ multiplex PCR. The data hold 85,000 to 100,000 clones, with roughly 86% observed a single time. Material: PBMCs. These receptors all come from a young man in good health and CMV-seropositive.

The chain joins TRBV5-1 to TRBJ1-1, with 7 positions matching TRBD1. This CDR3 region has 15 residues. The junction had 3 bases not matched to a gene; V was cut back by 0 bases and J by 1 base. CDR1 SGHRS and CDR2 YFSETQ come from the germline V gene. Here the CDR3 reads CASSLGQGGNTEAFF. CDR3 bases: TGCGCCAGCAGCTTGGGACAGGGAGGGAACACTGAAGCTTTCTTT.

The CDR3: CATSRDSSGNTIYF. In nucleotides, the CDR3 is TGTGCCACCAGCAGAGACTCCAGTGGAAACACCATATATTTT. This chain uses TRBV15 with TRBJ1-3; D uncertain. With 0 bases removed from V and 3 bases from J, the gap between germline ends came to 6 bases. This CDR3 spans 14 amino acids. Looked up from germline, CDR1 is LNHNV and CDR2 is YYDKDF (reference sequence). The whole variable domain, remainder taken from reference TRBV15 and TRBJ1-3, is DAMVIQNPRYQVTQFGKPVTLSCSQTLNHNVMYWYQQKSSQAPKLLFHYYDKDFNNEADTPDNFQSRRPNTSFCFLDIRSPGLGDTAMYLCATSRDSSGNTIYFGEGSWLTVV.

This chain links TRBV10-3 with TRBJ2-1; TRBD1 matches 9 bases. The V and J ends lost 4 bases and 7 bases, in that order; junction bases with no gene match: 5. Germline assignment: CDR1 ENHRY and CDR2 SYGVKD. The CDR3 runs 14 residues. CDR3 amino acids: CAISVPDRGNEQFF. The DNA of the CDR3 is TGTGCCATCAGTGTCCCGGACAGGGGAAATGAGCAGTTCTTC.

This sequence joins TRBV15 and TRBJ2-5, with a tentative D call TRBD1 (5 bases). Trimming pared 4 bases from V and 2 bases from J, leaving 11 bases between. Germline V lookup: CDR1 LNHNV, CDR2 YYDKDF (reference sequence). This CDR3 region has 14 residues. CDR3 in amino acids: CATSTFDRQETQYF. CDR3 in DNA: TGTGCCACCAGCACATTTGACAGACAAGAGACCCAGTACTTC. Variable domain in full (rest from reference TRBV15 and TRBJ2-5): DAMVIQNPRYQVTQFGKPVTLSCSQTLNHNVMYWYQQKSSQAPKLLFHYYDKDFNNEADTPDNFQSRRPNTSFCFLDIRSPGLGDTAMYLCATSTFDRQETQYFGPGTRLLVL.

The CDR3: CASSLMFRTSGSTDTQYF. The DNA of the CDR3 is TGTGCCAGCAGCTTAATGTTTCGGACTAGCGGAAGCACAGATACGCAGTATTTT. The genes are TRBV7-9 and TRBJ2-3; 10 bases agree with TRBD2. CDR3 length: 18 residues. V was clipped by 2 bases and J by 0 bases; unmatched bases: 8. The germline CDR1 and CDR2 sequences are SEHNR and FQNEAQ (reference sequence).

The CDR3 loop reads CASSSREEGSAEAFF. In DNA form, the CDR3 reads TGTGCCAGCAGCTCACGCGAGGAGGGAAGCGCTGAAGCTTTCTTT. The chain carries TRBV5-8 and TRBJ1-1; D is ambiguous. The CDR3 totals 15 residues. Trimming removed 3 bases at V and 6 bases at J, with 18 bases between. Germline CDR1 reads SGHTS; CDR2 reads YDEGEE.

In its sample, this clone was seen once. The chain uses TRBV10-3 and TRBJ1-1; possible D gene TRBD1, 6 bases. Trimming stripped 4 bases from V and 3 bases from J, with 12 bases between. CDR1 and CDR2 (germline): ENHRY, SYGVKD. The CDR3 contains 14 residues. DNA for the CDR3: TGTGCCATCAGTGGTGGGACACTCTACACTGAAGCTTTCTTT. It codes for CAISGGTLYTEAFF.

The chain carries TRBV7-2 and TRBJ2-7; a possible D gene is TRBD2 (5 bases). This CDR3 is built from 16 residues. Trimming removed 4 bases from V and 0 bases from J, with 16 bases in between. Looked up from germline, CDR1 is SGHTA and CDR2 is FQGNSA. CDR3 sequence reads: CASSSPPGSYSYEQYF. CDR3 sequence (DNA): TGTGCCAGCAGCTCGCCCCCGGGATCCTACTCCTACGAGCAGTACTTC.

The chain links TRBV7-2 to TRBJ2-7; D might be TRBD2 (7 bases). V lost 2 bases, J lost 7 bases, and 24 bases lay in between. The CDR3 contains 17 residues. CDR1 is SGHTA and CDR2 is FQGNSA in the germline V gene. The chain's CDR3 is CASSLLASGAGAGEQYF. The CDR3 bases are TGTGCCAGCAGCTTATTGGCTAGCGGTGCAGGGGCGGGGGAGCAGTACTTC. Based on the CDR3 plus reference TRBV7-2 and TRBJ2-7, the full variable domain is GAGVSQSPSNKVTEKGKDVELRCDPISGHTALYWYRQSLGQGLEFLIYFQGNSAPDKSGLPSDRFSAERTGGSVSTLTIQRTQQEDSAVYLCASSLLASGAGAGEQYFGPGTRLTVT.

J is TRBJ1-4 and V is TRBV5-6; no clear D. V gave up 2 bases and J gave up 0 bases, with 5 bases separating them. This CDR3 spans 14 amino acids. The germline V gene encodes CDR1 SGHDT and CDR2 YYEEEE. The CDR3 loop is CASSFYSTNEKLFF. Written as DNA, the CDR3 is TGTGCCAGCAGCTTTTATTCAACTAATGAAAAACTGTTTTTT.

J is TRBJ1-2 and V is TRBV9; 9 nucleotides agree with TRBD1. The CDR3 is 14 residues long. Germline CDR1 is SGDLS and CDR2 is YYNGEE. The trim removed 3 bases at V and 5 bases at J, leaving 5 bases unmatched. CDR3 in DNA: TGTGCCAGCAGCGGACGGACAGGGGAATATGGCTACACCTTC. Protein: CASSGRTGEYGYTF.

The J gene is TRBJ1-5, the V gene TRBV28; the match to TRBD1 covers 8 bases. CDR3 length: 16 residues. Per the germline V gene, CDR1 is MDHEN and CDR2 is SYDVKM. J was trimmed by 4 bases and V by 4 bases; bases with no gene match: 9. The CDR3 nucleotides are TGTGCCAGCAGTTCTTGGGGGCAGGGGGCGAATCAGCCCCAGCATTTT. As protein: CASSSWGQGANQPQHF.

This rearrangement joins TRBV7-9 to TRBJ2-3; D call uncertain. The length of the CDR3 is 16 residues. Germline assignment: CDR1 SEHNR and CDR2 FQNEAQ (reference sequence). V dropped 10 bases and J dropped 0 bases, with 20 bases sitting between them. In DNA form, the CDR3 reads TGTGCCACCTTCCCACTCCACACGACTAGCACAGATACGCAGTATTTT. Translated: CATFPLHTTSTDTQYF.

The chain joins TRBV5-8 to TRBJ2-7; D is uncertain. V lost 8 bases and J lost 2, with 17 bases in between. Germline CDR1 reads SGHTS; CDR2 reads YDEGEE. This CDR3 region has 14 residues. This CDR3 is CASILPASTYEQYF. CDR3 DNA sequence: TGTGCCAGTATTCTCCCTGCGAGCACCTACGAGCAGTACTTC.

J is TRBJ2-5 and V is TRBV5-1; 12 nucleotides match TRBD2. The CDR3 totals 16 residues. V was clipped by 1 base and J by 2 bases; unmatched bases: 3. Germline CDR1 reads SGHRS; CDR2 reads YFSETQ. The CDR3: CASSLSLAGGQETQYF. DNA for the CDR3: TGCGCCAGCAGCTTGTCTCTAGCGGGAGGGCAAGAGACCCAGTACTTC.

This clone was seen more than once but under ten times. This chain connects TRBV6-5 to TRBJ1-1, with D unresolved. This CDR3 region has 14 residues. The V gene lost 4 bases and the J gene lost 6 bases, with 15 bases spanning the gap. Germline assignment: CDR1 MNHEY and CDR2 SVGAGI. The DNA of the CDR3 is TGTGCCAGCAGTTTGCAGGAATATTCCCCTGAAGCTTTCTTT. Translation: CASSLQEYSPEAFF.

CDR3 DNA sequence: TGCAGCGCTCGGCGAGGCACCGGGGAGCTGTTTTTT. Translated: CSARRGTGELFF. The chain joins TRBV29-1 to TRBJ2-2, with D unclear. The CDR3 totals 12 residues. Trimming cost V 7 bases and J 4 bases, with 10 bases left between them. The germline V gene encodes CDR1 SQVTM and CDR2 ANQGSEA.

The V gene is TRBV5-1, the J gene TRBJ1-1; TRBD1 agrees at 10 bases. This CDR3 is 15 amino acids long. Germline CDR1 is SGHRS and CDR2 is YFSETQ. V trimming: 4 bases; J trimming: 4 bases; junction bases outside the gene matches: 7. CDR3 residues: CASSTTGGRGTEAFF. The CDR3 nucleotides read TGCGCCAGCAGCACGACAGGGGGCAGGGGCACTGAAGCTTTCTTT.

This chain connects TRBV5-1 to TRBJ1-2, with 8 positions matching TRBD1. Germline assignment: CDR1 SGHRS and CDR2 YFSETQ. Trimming cost V 4 bases and J 0 bases; bases outside gene matches: 5. This CDR3 has 15 amino acids. DNA of the CDR3: TGCGCCAGCAGCCTAGGACAGGGCCCTAACTATGGCTACACCTTC. It codes for CASSLGQGPNYGYTF.

The chain employs TRBV7-9 and TRBJ1-2; D might be TRBD1 (5 bases). Germline V CDR1 and CDR2: SEHNR, FQNEAQ (reference sequence). Deletions cut 5 bases from V and 6 bases from J, with 19 bases between. CDR3 length: 15 residues. The CDR3: CASSADWKGNNGYTF. CDR3 bases: TGTGCCAGCAGCGCAGACTGGAAGGGGAACAATGGCTACACCTTC.

This clone has only a few counts. The chain has TRBV28 and TRBJ2-7; 8 bases line up with TRBD2. The CDR3 is 14 residues long. Germline-derived CDR1 and CDR2 are MDHEN and SYDVKM. V lost 6 bases and J lost 5; bases outside the gene matches: 9. The CDR3 is CASSSAGAKDEQYF. The CDR3 DNA sequence: TGTGCCAGCAGCTCAGCGGGAGCAAAAGACGAGCAGTACTTC.

The CDR3 bases are TGTGCCAGCAGTGAAGTTGGGGGGGATCCCCAGCATTTT. It encodes CASSEVGGDPQHF. V gene TRBV2 combines with J gene TRBJ1-5, with a tentative D call TRBD1 (5 bases). The germline CDR1 and CDR2 sequences are SNHLY and FYNNEI. V lost 1 base and J lost 10, with 11 bases in between. This CDR3 comprises 13 residues.

The chain uses TRBV28 and TRBJ1-2, with a possible D match to TRBD1 (5 bases). Germline V CDR1 and CDR2: MDHEN, SYDVKM. V lost 6 bases and J lost 4, with 18 bases in between. The CDR3 contains 15 residues. CDR3 sequence: CASRVRRQRVYGYTF. The CDR3, as DNA: TGTGCCAGCAGGGTTCGCAGACAGCGAGTCTATGGCTACACCTTC.

The table lists this clone with a few counts. This chain links TRBV7-2 with TRBJ2-1; D is undetermined. CDR1 SGHTA and CDR2 FQGNSA come from the germline V gene. Trimming stripped 1 base from V and 1 base from J, with 5 bases between. The length of the CDR3 is 14 residues. CDR3 nucleotide sequence: TGTGCCAGCAGCTTAGGTCAGTCCTACAATGAGCAGTTCTTC. Its protein product is CASSLGQSYNEQFF.

The chain employs TRBV7-8 and TRBJ1-2; no definite D call. CDR1 SGHVS and CDR2 FQNEAQ come from the germline V gene. The V and J ends lost 5 bases and 1 base respectively, with 17 bases between them. The CDR3 is 16 amino acids. CDR3 nucleotide sequence: TGTGCCAGCAGCCAGGACTTCGCCCCACTTAACTATGGCTACACCTTC. Its translation is CASSQDFAPLNYGYTF.